The subject of this entry is one T cell receptor (beta chain). This may arise from a read error, as a much more abundant clone is one base away. It was from roughly 20-30 mg of unsorted bulk tissue that RNA and DNA were co-extracted. Chronic HBV infection affected patients, none of whom had received treatment. Researchers generated TCR beta cDNA from around 510 ng of total RNA, relying on a constant-region primer. Libraries for TCR beta were built through three nested multiplex PCR rounds, which together made up a slightly modified ARM-PCR procedure. TRBV1-TRBV30 forward primers paired with a C-beta reverse primer were used in the first two PCR rounds, which ran roughly 9 cycles each. TCRdb reprocessed the multiplex PCR reads with MiXCR, giving one entry per CDR3 protein. The sample has about 92,000 distinct CDR3 sequences, less than 75% seen once; the top ten hold around 27%. In germline, CDR1 is MDHEN, CDR2 SYDVKM. This CDR3 contains 15 residues.

This specimen belongs to a study of tumor-infiltrating lymphocytes in primary liver carcinoma. Study-level information: Staging placed the tumors at T1-T3 N0M0, and they measured about 4.2 to 11 cm across.

Sequencing input: tumor-adjacent normal liver tissue. The receptor's source is a man in his forties or fifties with primary liver carcinoma and hepatitis B virus infection. The chain is built from TRBV28 and TRBJ1-1; D unclear. CDR3 nucleotides: TGTGTCAGCAGAACCGTCGGACGGACGAACACTGAAGCTTTCTTT. It translates to CVSRTVGRTNTEAFF.